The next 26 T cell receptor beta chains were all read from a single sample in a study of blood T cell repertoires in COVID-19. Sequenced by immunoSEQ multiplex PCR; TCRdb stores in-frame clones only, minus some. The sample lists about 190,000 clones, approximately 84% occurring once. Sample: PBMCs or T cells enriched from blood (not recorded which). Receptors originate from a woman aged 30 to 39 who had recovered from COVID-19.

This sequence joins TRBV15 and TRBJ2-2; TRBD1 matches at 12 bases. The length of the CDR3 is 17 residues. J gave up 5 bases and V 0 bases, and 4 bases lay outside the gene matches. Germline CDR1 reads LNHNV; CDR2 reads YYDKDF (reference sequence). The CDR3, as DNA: TGTGCCACCAGCAGAGATTTGGGACAGGGGGCAACCGGGGAGCTGTTTTTT. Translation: CATSRDLGQGATGELFF.

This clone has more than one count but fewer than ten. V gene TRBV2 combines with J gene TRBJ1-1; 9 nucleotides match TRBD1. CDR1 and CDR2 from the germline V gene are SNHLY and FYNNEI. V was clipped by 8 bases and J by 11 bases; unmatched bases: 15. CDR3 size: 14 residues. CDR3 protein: CASVFVPGQGTAFF. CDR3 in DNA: TGTGCCAGCGTATTCGTCCCGGGACAGGGAACGGCTTTCTTT.

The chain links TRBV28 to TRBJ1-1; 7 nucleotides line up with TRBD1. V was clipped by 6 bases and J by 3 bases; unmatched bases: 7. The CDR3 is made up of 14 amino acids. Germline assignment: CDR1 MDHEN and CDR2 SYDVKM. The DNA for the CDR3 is TGTGCCAGCAGAGGGGGCGGTGGGTACACTGAAGCTTTCTTT. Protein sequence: CASRGGGGYTEAFF.

The CDR3 loop reads CSASLSGRGAQYF. The CDR3 bases are TGCAGTGCTAGTCTTAGCGGGAGAGGGGCCCAGTACTTC. The rearrangement links TRBV20-1 to TRBJ2-5; 9 positions agree with TRBD2. The CDR3 is 13 residues long. CDR1 and CDR2 (germline): DFQATT, SNEGSKA (reference sequence). With 3 bases clipped from V and 9 bases from J, the junction kept 8 bases outside the gene matches.

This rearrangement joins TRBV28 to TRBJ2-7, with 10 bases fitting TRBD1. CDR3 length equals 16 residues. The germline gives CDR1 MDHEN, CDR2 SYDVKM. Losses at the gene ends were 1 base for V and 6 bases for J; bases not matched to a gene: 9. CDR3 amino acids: CASSLFGTGALGEQYF. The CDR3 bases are TGTGCCAGCAGTTTATTCGGGACAGGGGCCCTTGGCGAGCAGTACTTC.

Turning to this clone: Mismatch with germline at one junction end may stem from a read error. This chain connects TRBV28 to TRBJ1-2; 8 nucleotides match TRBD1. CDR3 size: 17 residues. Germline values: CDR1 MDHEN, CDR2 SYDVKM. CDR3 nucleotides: TGTGCCAGCAGTATCGACAGGGGCGCCGCGGATAACAATGGCTACACCTTC. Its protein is CASSIDRGAADNNGYTF.

The CDR3 nucleotides read TGTGCCAGCAGTCCGGGACTAAATCAGCCCCAGCATTTT. Translation gives CASSPGLNQPQHF. V is TRBV28 and J is TRBJ1-5; maybe TRBD1 (5 bases). The germline V gene encodes CDR1 MDHEN and CDR2 SYDVKM. CDR3 length equals 13 residues. The V and J ends lost 5 bases and 4 bases respectively, with 9 bases between them.

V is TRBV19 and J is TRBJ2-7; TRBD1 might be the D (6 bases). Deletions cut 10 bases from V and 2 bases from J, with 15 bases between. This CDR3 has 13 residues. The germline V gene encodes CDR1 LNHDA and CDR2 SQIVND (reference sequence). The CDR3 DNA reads TGTGCCACTGCACAGGGTATAGCCTACGAGCAGTACTTC. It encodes CATAQGIAYEQYF.

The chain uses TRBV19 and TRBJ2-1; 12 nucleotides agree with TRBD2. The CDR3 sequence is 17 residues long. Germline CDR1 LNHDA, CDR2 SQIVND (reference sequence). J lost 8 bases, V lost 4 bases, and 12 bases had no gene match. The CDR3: CASSTLWTSGAADEQFF. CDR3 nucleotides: TGTGCCAGTAGTACCCTATGGACTAGCGGGGCGGCGGATGAGCAGTTCTTC. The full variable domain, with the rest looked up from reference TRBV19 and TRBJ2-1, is DGGITQSPKYLFRKEGQNVTLSCEQNLNHDAMYWYRQDPGQGLRLIYYSQIVNDFQKGDIAEGYSVSREKKESFPLTVTSAQKNPTAFYLCASSTLWTSGAADEQFFGPGTRLTVL.

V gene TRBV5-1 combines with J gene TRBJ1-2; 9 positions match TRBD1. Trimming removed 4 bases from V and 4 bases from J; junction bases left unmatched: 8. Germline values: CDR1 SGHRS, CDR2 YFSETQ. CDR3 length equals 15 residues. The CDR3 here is CASSPRTGERYGYTF. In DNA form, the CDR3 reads TGCGCCAGCAGCCCACGGACAGGGGAGCGCTATGGCTACACCTTC.

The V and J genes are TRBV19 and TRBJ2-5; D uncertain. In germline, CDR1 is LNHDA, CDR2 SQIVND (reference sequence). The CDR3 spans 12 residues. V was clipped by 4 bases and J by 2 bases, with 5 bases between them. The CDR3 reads CASSTTQETQYF. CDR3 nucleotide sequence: TGTGCCAGTAGTACCACACAAGAGACCCAGTACTTC.

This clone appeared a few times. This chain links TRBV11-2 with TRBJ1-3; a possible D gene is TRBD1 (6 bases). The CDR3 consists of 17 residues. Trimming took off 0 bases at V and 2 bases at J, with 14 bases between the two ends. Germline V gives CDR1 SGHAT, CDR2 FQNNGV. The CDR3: CASSLDLWGLAGNTIYF. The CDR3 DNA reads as TGTGCCAGCAGCTTAGATTTGTGGGGGCTTGCTGGAAACACCATATATTTT.

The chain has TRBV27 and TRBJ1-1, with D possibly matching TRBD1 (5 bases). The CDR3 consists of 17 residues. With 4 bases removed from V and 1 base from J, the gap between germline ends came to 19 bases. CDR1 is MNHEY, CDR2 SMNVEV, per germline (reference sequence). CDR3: CASSSQGVKAENTEAFF. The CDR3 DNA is TGTGCCAGCAGTTCCCAAGGGGTTAAGGCGGAGAACACTGAAGCTTTCTTT.

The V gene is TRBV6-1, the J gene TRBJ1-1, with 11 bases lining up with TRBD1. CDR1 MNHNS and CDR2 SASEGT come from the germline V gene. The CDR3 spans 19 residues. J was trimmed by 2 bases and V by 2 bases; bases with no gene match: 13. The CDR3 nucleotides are TGTGCCAGCAGTGAAAATCCCCCCGGACAGGGGGCAGGAAACACTGAAGCTTTCTTT. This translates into CASSENPPGQGAGNTEAFF.

The CDR3 loop is CASSLEIGVYGYTF. Written as DNA, the CDR3 is TGCGCCAGCAGCTTGGAGATAGGGGTCTATGGCTACACCTTC. The V call is TRBV5-1, the J call TRBJ1-2; a possible D gene is TRBD1 (5 bases). The V gene lost 0 bases and the J gene lost 4 bases, with 10 bases spanning the gap. Germline V CDR1 and CDR2: SGHRS, YFSETQ. There are 14 residues in the CDR3.

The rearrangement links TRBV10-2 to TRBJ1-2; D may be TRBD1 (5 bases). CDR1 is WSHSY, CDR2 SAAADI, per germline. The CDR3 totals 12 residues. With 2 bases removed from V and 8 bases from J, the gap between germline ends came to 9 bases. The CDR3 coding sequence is TGCGCCAGCAGTGAGGTGGGGCTCGGCTACACCTTC. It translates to CASSEVGLGYTF.

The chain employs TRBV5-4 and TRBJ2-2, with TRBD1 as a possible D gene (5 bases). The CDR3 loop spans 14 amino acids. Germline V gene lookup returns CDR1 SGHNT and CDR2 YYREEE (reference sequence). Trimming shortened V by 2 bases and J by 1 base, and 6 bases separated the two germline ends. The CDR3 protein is CASSFRGNTGELFF. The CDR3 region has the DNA TGTGCCAGCAGCTTTAGGGGGAACACCGGGGAGCTGTTTTTT.

The CDR3 is CSGSRDRVDTQYF. The CDR3 DNA sequence: TGCAGCGGATCACGGGACAGGGTGGATACGCAGTATTTT. The rearrangement joins TRBV29-1 to TRBJ2-3; 9 bases match TRBD1. The CDR3 sequence is 13 residues long. The ends lost 7 bases at V and 6 bases at J; junction bases unmatched: 8. CDR1 and CDR2 (germline): SQVTM, ANQGSEA.

This chain's CDR3 is CASSRPGQGVRTQYF. CDR3 coding DNA: TGTGCCAGCAGCCGACCGGGACAGGGGGTTAGGACCCAGTACTTC. This chain uses TRBV28 with TRBJ2-5; 11 positions match TRBD1. The germline CDR1 and CDR2 sequences are MDHEN and SYDVKM. The V segment lost 6 bases and the J segment 7 bases; nucleotides outside the gene matches: 10. This CDR3 contains 15 residues.

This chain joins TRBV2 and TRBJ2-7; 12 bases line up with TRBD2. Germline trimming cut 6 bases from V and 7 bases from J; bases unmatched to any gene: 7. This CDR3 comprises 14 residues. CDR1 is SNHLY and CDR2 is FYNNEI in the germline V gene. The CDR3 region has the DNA TGTGCCAGCAGATCTAGCGGGAGGGCCGGGGAGCAGTACTTC. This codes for CASRSSGRAGEQYF.

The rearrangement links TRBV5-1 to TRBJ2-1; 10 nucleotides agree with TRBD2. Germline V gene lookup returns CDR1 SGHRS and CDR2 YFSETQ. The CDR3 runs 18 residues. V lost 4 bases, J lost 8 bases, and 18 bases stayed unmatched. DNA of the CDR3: TGCGCCAGCAGCCTCCCCTCTAGCGGGAGTATGGGCGTCGATGAGCAGTTCTTC. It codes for CASSLPSSGSMGVDEQFF.

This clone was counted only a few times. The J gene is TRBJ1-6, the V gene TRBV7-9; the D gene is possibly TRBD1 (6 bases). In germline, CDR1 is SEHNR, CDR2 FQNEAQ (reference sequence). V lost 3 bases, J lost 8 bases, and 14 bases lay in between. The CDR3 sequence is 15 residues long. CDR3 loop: CASSLTGAGDSPLHF. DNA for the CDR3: TGTGCCAGCAGCTTGACAGGCGCCGGGGATTCACCCCTCCACTTT.

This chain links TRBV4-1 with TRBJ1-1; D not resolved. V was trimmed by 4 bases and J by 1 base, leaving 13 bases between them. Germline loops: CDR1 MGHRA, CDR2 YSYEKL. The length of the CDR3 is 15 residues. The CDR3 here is CASSPLTHQNTEAFF. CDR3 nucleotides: TGCGCCAGCAGCCCACTAACCCACCAGAACACTGAAGCTTTCTTT.

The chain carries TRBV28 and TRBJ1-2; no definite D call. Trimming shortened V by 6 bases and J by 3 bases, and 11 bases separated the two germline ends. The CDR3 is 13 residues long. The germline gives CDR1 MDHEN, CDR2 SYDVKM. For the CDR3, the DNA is TGTGCCAGCAGCTCAACCCCGGACTATGGCTACACCTTC. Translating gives CASSSTPDYGYTF.

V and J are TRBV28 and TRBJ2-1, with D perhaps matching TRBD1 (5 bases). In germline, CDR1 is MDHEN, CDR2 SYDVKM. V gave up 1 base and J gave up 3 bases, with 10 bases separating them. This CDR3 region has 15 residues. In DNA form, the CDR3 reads TGTGCCAGCAGTTTATTGCAGGGTGGCTACAATGAGCAGTTCTTC. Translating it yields CASSLLQGGYNEQFF.

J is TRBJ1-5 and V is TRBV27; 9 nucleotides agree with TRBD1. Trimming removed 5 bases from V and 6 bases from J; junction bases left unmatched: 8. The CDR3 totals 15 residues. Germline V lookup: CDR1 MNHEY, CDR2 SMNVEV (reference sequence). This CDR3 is CASSSRDRAGQPQHF. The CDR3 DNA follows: TGTGCCAGCAGTAGCCGGGACAGGGCCGGTCAGCCCCAGCATTTT.